This record looks at one T cell receptor beta chain sequence and its context. Its specificity is not known. This specimen belongs to a study of shared clonotypes between healthy human individuals. Study overall: The donors, two women and a few men, were aged 18 to 49. Study findings and constraints: Only a few donors were included, so the genetic and exposure-history diversity represented was limited.

Everyone who donated was a Caucasian adult who lived in Nashville, Tennessee. Germline CDR1 SGDLS, CDR2 YYNGEE. This CDR3 has 15 residues. V lost 2 bases, J lost 3 bases, and 14 bases lay in between. The authors ran unsorted PBMC replicate PCRs on around 270 ng DNA, about 30,000 T cell genomes. This table comes from immunoSEQ multiplex PCR, and its TCRdb copy is limited to in-frame clones, with some not included. Of about half a million clones listed, 70% to 85% are singletons. The sequence was obtained from a woman in her forties in good health. Some clones in this sample may be carry-over from other donors' samples. The chain carries TRBV9 and TRBJ1-2; D is undetermined. Material: PBMCs. The CDR3 coding sequence is TGTGCCAGCAGCGTTGGGATCGGGATACACTATGGCTACACCTTC. Translating gives CASSVGIGIHYGYTF.